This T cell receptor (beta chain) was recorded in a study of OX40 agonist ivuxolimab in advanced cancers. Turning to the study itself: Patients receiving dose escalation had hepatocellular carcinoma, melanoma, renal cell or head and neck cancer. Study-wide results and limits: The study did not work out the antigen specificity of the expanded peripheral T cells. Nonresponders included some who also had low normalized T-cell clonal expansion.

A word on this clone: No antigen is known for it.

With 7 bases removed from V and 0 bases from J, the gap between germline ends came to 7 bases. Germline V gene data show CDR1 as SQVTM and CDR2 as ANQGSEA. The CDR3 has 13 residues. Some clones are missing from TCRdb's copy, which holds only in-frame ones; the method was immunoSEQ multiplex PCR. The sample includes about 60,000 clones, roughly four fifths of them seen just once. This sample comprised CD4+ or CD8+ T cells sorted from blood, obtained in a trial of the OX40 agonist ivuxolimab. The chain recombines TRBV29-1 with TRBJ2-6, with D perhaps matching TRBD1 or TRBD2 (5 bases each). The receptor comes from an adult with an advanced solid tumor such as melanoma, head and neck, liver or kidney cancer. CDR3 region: CSGGVSGANVLTF. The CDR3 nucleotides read TGCAGCGGAGGGGTCTCTGGGGCCAACGTCCTGACTTTC.